Shown below are 24 T cell receptor beta chains from a single sample sequenced in a study of blood T cells in healthy people across ages. Alongside a J-beta primer mix, a sample-barcoded 5' primer served in a second PCR lasting roughly 6 to 11 cycles. Each CDR3 protein is one row after TCRdb ran MiXCR on the 5' RACE reads. The sample yields 450,000 to 650,000 distinct CDR3 sequences, 20% to 30% seen once. This sample was shared with a second study, whose subject was T cells of mothers and their children.

The sequencing input was blood. The receptors come from a boy aged 5-17 years in good health.

In this sample, this clonotype turned up many times. The chain has TRBV7-2 and TRBJ2-2, with 9 bases lining up with TRBD2. V lost 1 base and J lost 7; bases outside the gene matches: 16. The CDR3 contains 19 residues. Germline V gives CDR1 SGHTA, CDR2 FQGNSA. In DNA, the CDR3 is TGTGCCAGCAGCTTAGAGGAGTTGGGGACTAGCTTCTTTAACGGGGAGCTGTTTTTT. It translates to CASSLEELGTSFFNGELFF.

This clonotype was observed a few times. The V and J genes are TRBV15 and TRBJ2-5; D remains ambiguous. With 0 bases removed from V and 5 bases from J, the gap between germline ends came to 10 bases. Germline-derived CDR1 and CDR2 are LNHNV and YYDKDF (reference sequence). The CDR3 consists of 14 residues. Here the CDR3 reads CATSRDAGLETQYF. DNA for the CDR3: TGTGCCACCAGCAGAGATGCTGGGTTGGAGACCCAGTACTTC.

V is TRBV4-3 and J is TRBJ2-5; perhaps TRBD1 as D (5 bases). The CDR3 is made up of 15 amino acids. Trimming cost V 1 base and J 11 bases, with 20 bases left between them. Germline CDR1 reads LGHNA; CDR2 reads YSLEER. CDR3 bases: TGCGCCAGCAGCCAAGGCCGGCAGGGTCTCAAGGAGCAGTACTTC. Protein sequence: CASSQGRQGLKEQYF.

The chain combines TRBV7-2 with TRBJ2-3; D may be TRBD1 (5 bases). Looked up from germline, CDR1 is SGHTA and CDR2 is FQGNSA. The CDR3 extends over 14 amino acids. The V gene lost 5 bases and the J gene lost 0 bases, with 9 bases spanning the gap. The CDR3 is CASSARQSTDTQYF. CDR3 nucleotide sequence: TGTGCCAGCAGCGCCAGACAGAGCACAGATACGCAGTATTTT.

This clonotype is termed medium-sized. The J gene is TRBJ2-5, the V gene TRBV7-2; 15 bases align to TRBD2. CDR1 SGHTA and CDR2 FQGNSA come from the germline V gene. Unmatched junction bases numbered 1, after V lost 5 bases and J lost 3 bases. The CDR3 loop spans 15 amino acids. CDR3 amino acids: CASSRTSGGEETQYF. The DNA for the CDR3 is TGTGCCAGCAGCCGGACTAGCGGGGGGGAAGAGACCCAGTACTTC.

The chain has TRBV12-3 or TRBV12-4 and TRBJ2-7; D is perhaps TRBD1 or TRBD2 (5 bases each). Trimming cost V 5 bases and J 3 bases, with 11 bases left between them. This CDR3 comprises 13 residues. The CDR3 coding sequence is TGTGCCAGCAGTCGGGACCGGTTCTACGAGCAGTACTTC. Protein sequence: CASSRDRFYEQYF.

This clonotype was picked up a small number of times. This chain joins TRBV5-1 and TRBJ2-5; D is perhaps TRBD1 (5 bases). The DNA end is a closer match to TRBJ2-7, so the J assignment may be wrong. The CDR3 length is 13 residues. CDR1 and CDR2 (germline): SGHRS, YFSETQ. CDR3 DNA sequence: TGCGCCAGCAGCTTGGATCAGGGCAACGAGCAGTACTTC. Protein sequence: CASSLDQGNEQYF.

Regarding this clonotype: The junction shows a germline mismatch at one end, possibly a read error. This chain uses TRBV11-1 with TRBJ1-2, with no clear D. The CDR3 loop spans 13 amino acids. Germline V CDR1 and CDR2: SGHAT, FQDESV (reference sequence). The CDR3 DNA is TGTGCCAGCAGTTTAGAGAAGGGATATGGCTACACCTTC. Its translation: CASSLEKGYGYTF. Complete variable domain (other parts from reference TRBV11-1 and TRBJ1-2): EAEVAQSPRYKITEKSQAVAFWCDPISGHATLYWYRQILGQGPELLVQFQDESVVDDSQLPKDRFSAERLKGVDSTLKIQPAELGDSAMYLCASSLEKGYGYTFGSGTRLTVV.

This clonotype has only a few counts. The chain links TRBV4-3 to TRBJ1-2; a weak D match, TRBD1 (6 bases). Trimming cost V 4 bases and J 2 bases, with 8 bases left between them. Germline-derived CDR1 and CDR2 are LGHNA and YSLEER. CDR3 size: 13 residues. CDR3 nucleotide sequence: TGCGCCAGCAGCCCGGGACACAACTATGGCTACACCTTC. Its protein is CASSPGHNYGYTF.

Turning to this clonotype: The final CDR3 position lacks the conserved phenylalanine or tryptophan, pointing to a likely read error. V is TRBV20-1 and J is TRBJ1-3; TRBD1 agrees at 7 bases. Germline-derived CDR1 and CDR2 are DFQATT and SNEGSKA (reference sequence). This CDR3 contains 14 residues. With 6 bases clipped from V and 0 bases from J, the junction kept 5 bases outside the gene matches. The CDR3 spells CSARGTDSGNTIYL. The CDR3 DNA sequence: TGCAGTGCGAGGGGGACAGACTCTGGAAACACCATATATCTT.

This chain links TRBV29-1 with TRBJ1-2; no clear D gene. Between the trimmed V and J ends, which lost 0 bases and 4 bases, there was a span of 9 bases. The CDR3 extends over 13 amino acids. The germline V gene has CDR1 SQVTM and CDR2 ANQGSEA. CDR3 sequence: CSVEDWQSYGYTF. CDR3 DNA sequence: TGCAGCGTTGAAGATTGGCAGAGCTATGGCTACACCTTC.

This clonotype has more than one count but fewer than ten. The V call is TRBV7-2, the J call TRBJ2-7; 10 positions agree with TRBD1. Germline CDR1 and CDR2: SGHTA and FQGNSA. The CDR3 is 18 residues long. The V and J ends lost 4 bases and 7 bases, in that order; junction bases with no gene match: 19. The DNA for the CDR3 is TGTGCCAGCAGCTCCAATCCTCTCCTGGGACAGGGGTTTGCGGAGCAGTACTTC. Its protein product is CASSSNPLLGQGFAEQYF.

This clonotype was counted once. V gene TRBV12-3 or TRBV12-4 combines with J gene TRBJ2-5; 7 nucleotides align to TRBD1. V trimming: 3 bases; J trimming: 3 bases; junction bases outside the gene matches: 4. This CDR3 is 14 amino acids long. The CDR3 coding sequence is TGTGCCAGCAGTTTGGCGACAGGGAAAGAGACCCAGTACTTC. It specifies CASSLATGKETQYF.

V gene TRBV12-3 or TRBV12-4 combines with J gene TRBJ1-2, with D unresolved. V was clipped by 1 base and J by 6 bases, with 15 bases between them. CDR3 length: 15 residues. The CDR3 DNA sequence: TGTGCCAGCAGTTTAGATCCGGGGATGAGCGATGGCTACACCTTC. Protein sequence: CASSLDPGMSDGYTF.

Notes on this clonotype: An end of the junction does not agree with germline; a read error may underlie this. V usage is TRBV5-1 and J usage is TRBJ2-5; perhaps TRBD2 as D (6 bases). The V gene's germline CDR1 is SGHRS and CDR2 YFSETQ. The CDR3 spans 14 residues. DNA of the CDR3: TGCGCCAGCGGCTTGGATCCGGGGGAGGAGACCCAGTACTTC. It encodes CASGLDPGEETQYF.

The V gene is TRBV12-3 or TRBV12-4, the J gene TRBJ1-2; 10 bases are shared with TRBD1. V gave up 9 bases and J gave up 2 bases; unmatched junction bases: 3. The CDR3 totals 13 residues. CDR3 residues: CASRTGGNYGYTF. In DNA form, the CDR3 reads TGTGCCAGTAGGACAGGGGGGAACTATGGCTACACCTTC.

The CDR3 DNA is TGTGCCAGCAGTTATCAATATCCGGGACAGTCCTACGAGCAGTACTTC. Encoded protein: CASSYQYPGQSYEQYF. The rearrangement uses TRBV27 and TRBJ2-7; 7 bases are shared with TRBD1. There are 16 residues in the CDR3. Germline assignment: CDR1 MNHEY and CDR2 SMNVEV (reference sequence). Unmatched junction bases numbered 10, after V lost 4 bases and J lost 1 base.

Notes on this clonotype: Given the absence of the conserved phenylalanine or tryptophan at the CDR3 end, a read error is likely. V and J are TRBV6-1 and TRBJ2-5, with 9 positions matching TRBD2. The germline V gene encodes CDR1 MNHNS and CDR2 SASEGT. V shed 5 bases, J shed 4 bases, and the junction held 8 bases outside the gene matches. This CDR3 spans 15 amino acids. The CDR3 is CASSLWGSGGETQYL. CDR3 in DNA: TGTGCCAGCAGTCTATGGGGTAGCGGGGGAGAGACCCAGTACCTC.

This clonotype has at least ten counts. This sequence joins TRBV7-9 and TRBJ2-3, with TRBD2 matching 7 bases. V dropped 8 bases and J dropped 6; count of bases not matched to a gene: 14. The CDR3 is 15 residues long. Germline V gene data show CDR1 as SEHNR and CDR2 as FQNEAQ (reference sequence). In DNA, the CDR3 is TGTGCCAGCCGCCCCGGGCTAGCGGTGCTCGATACGCAGTATTTT. Protein product: CASRPGLAVLDTQYF.

With respect to this clonotype: One end of the junction does not line up with germline, which may come from a read error. This chain connects TRBV30 to TRBJ2-6; D is uncertain. Germline CDR1 is GTSNPN and CDR2 is SVGIG (reference sequence). The CDR3 contains 16 residues. CDR3 region: CAWSVLPTSGANVLTF. The DNA of the CDR3 is TGTGCCTGGAGTGTATTGCCGACCTCTGGTGCCAACGTCCTGACTTTC.

The chain employs TRBV6-5 and TRBJ2-3, with D unresolved. The germline V gene encodes CDR1 MNHEY and CDR2 SVGAGI. The CDR3 spans 16 residues. The V and J ends lost 0 bases and 0 bases respectively, with 10 bases between them. The CDR3 sequence is CASSYSFDSSTDTQYF. For the CDR3, the DNA is TGTGCCAGCAGTTACTCTTTCGACTCGAGCACAGATACGCAGTATTTT.

J is TRBJ2-1 and V is TRBV9; possibly TRBD2 for D (7 bases). The V end lost 0 bases, the J end lost 4 bases, and 23 bases lay between the germline ends. The CDR3 covers 19 residues. The germline V gene has CDR1 SGDLS and CDR2 YYNGEE. In nucleotides, the CDR3 is TGTGCCAGCAGCGTAGTCCCCTTGGGTTGGCGGGGGCTGTACAATGAGCAGTTCTTC. Translation: CASSVVPLGWRGLYNEQFF.

This clonotype was counted ten times or more. The chain has TRBV15 and TRBJ2-5; D uncertain. Trimming removed 4 bases from V and 0 bases from J, with 3 bases in between. The length of the CDR3 is 12 residues. CDR1 and CDR2 (germline): LNHNV, YYDKDF (reference sequence). The CDR3 here is CATSKYQETQYF. The CDR3 bases are TGTGCCACCAGCAAGTACCAAGAGACCCAGTACTTC.

This clonotype came up a few times. The chain links TRBV20-1 to TRBJ1-2, with a tentative D call TRBD1 (5 bases). V was shortened by 6 bases and J by 4 bases, with 9 bases between the two germline ends. There are 11 residues in the CDR3. Germline loops: CDR1 DFQATT, CDR2 SNEGSKA (reference sequence). The CDR3, as DNA: TGCAGTGCCGGGGGGGGCTATGGCTACACCTTC. Translated, it gives CSAGGGYGYTF.